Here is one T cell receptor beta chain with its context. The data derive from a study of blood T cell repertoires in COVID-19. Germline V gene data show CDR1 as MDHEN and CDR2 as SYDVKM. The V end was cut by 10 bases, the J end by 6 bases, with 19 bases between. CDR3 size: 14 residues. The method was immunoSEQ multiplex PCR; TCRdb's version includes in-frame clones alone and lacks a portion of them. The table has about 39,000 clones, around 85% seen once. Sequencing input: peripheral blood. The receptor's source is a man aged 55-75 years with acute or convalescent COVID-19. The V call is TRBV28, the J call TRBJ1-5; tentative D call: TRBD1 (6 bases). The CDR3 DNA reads TGTGCCAACCGGCCCGCAGGGGTGGGTCAGCCCCAGCATTTT. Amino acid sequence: CANRPAGVGQPQHF.